This record concerns one T cell receptor beta chain sequence. This entry belongs to a study of OX40 agonist ivuxolimab in advanced cancers. Autoimmune disease history or systemic immunosuppression led to patient exclusion. The method was immunoSEQ multiplex PCR; TCRdb's version includes in-frame clones alone and lacks a portion of them. This table has 20,000 to 30,000 clones, approximately 89% appearing once. The CDR3 consists of 12 residues. Germline V lookup: CDR1 LNHDA, CDR2 SQIVND (reference sequence). The V gene lost 7 bases and the J gene lost 8 bases, with 14 bases spanning the gap. This receptor was identified in an adult with an advanced solid tumor such as melanoma, head and neck, liver or kidney cancer. The material sequenced was CD4+ or CD8+ T cells sorted from blood, taken in a trial of the OX40 agonist ivuxolimab. V usage is TRBV19 and J usage is TRBJ1-2; D is unclear. The CDR3 protein is CASTLDHHGYTF. The CDR3 DNA reads TGTGCCAGTACCCTCGACCACCACGGCTACACCTTC. The entire variable domain, with the rest obtained from reference TRBV19 and TRBJ1-2, is as follows: DGGITQSPKYLFRKEGQNVTLSCEQNLNHDAMYWYRQDPGQGLRLIYYSQIVNDFQKGDIAEGYSVSREKKESFPLTVTSAQKNPTAFYLCASTLDHHGYTFGSGTRLTVV.